These 25 T cell receptor beta chains came from one sample sequenced in a study of blood T cell repertoires in COVID-19. Sequenced by immunoSEQ multiplex PCR; TCRdb stores in-frame clones only, minus some. The table has fewer than 25,000 clones, around nine tenths seen once. The source material was peripheral blood. These receptors were collected from a man in his 70s with COVID-19, enrolled during active disease.

This clone showed up just a few times. The rearrangement links TRBV27 to TRBJ2-1, with 10 bases identical to TRBD2. This CDR3 has 15 amino acids. Germline values: CDR1 MNHEY, CDR2 SMNVEV (reference sequence). With V trimmed by 5 bases and J by 3 bases, 4 bases remained unmatched. CDR3 amino acids: CASSPGTSVYNEQFF. As DNA, the CDR3 is TGTGCCAGCAGTCCCGGGACTAGCGTCTACAATGAGCAGTTCTTC.

The chain recombines TRBV6-5 with TRBJ2-7, with D maybe TRBD1 (6 bases). The V end was cut by 8 bases, the J end by 0 bases, with 17 bases between. Germline V gene lookup returns CDR1 MNHEY and CDR2 SVGAGI. The CDR3 length is 15 residues. CDR3 region: CASGEYRVSSYEQYF. The CDR3 bases are TGTGCCAGCGGAGAGTACAGGGTGAGCTCCTACGAGCAGTACTTC.

V and J are TRBV5-1 and TRBJ2-2, with 8 bases matching TRBD1. The V gene end was trimmed by 3 bases and the J gene end by 5 bases; junction bases not matched to a gene: 6. Germline CDR1 and CDR2: SGHRS and YFSETQ. The CDR3 has 15 residues. CDR3 DNA: TGCGCCAGCAGCTCTCAGGGGGCATGGACCGGGGAGCTGTTTTTT. Protein: CASSSQGAWTGELFF.

This clone was counted between two and nine times. V and J are TRBV5-1 and TRBJ2-7; tentative D call: TRBD1 (5 bases). The CDR3 spans 15 residues. Germline V lookup: CDR1 SGHRS, CDR2 YFSETQ. The V and J ends lost 1 base and 3 bases respectively, with 14 bases between them. CDR3 sequence (DNA): TGCGCCAGCAGCTTGCAGACAGACTTCAACTACGAGCAGTACTTC. Protein sequence: CASSLQTDFNYEQYF.

The chain carries TRBV9 and TRBJ2-7; the match to TRBD2 covers 8 bases. The germline CDR1 and CDR2 sequences are SGDLS and YYNGEE. Losses at the gene ends were 0 bases for V and 5 bases for J; bases not matched to a gene: 4. The CDR3 is 14 amino acids. CDR3 nucleotides: TGTGCCAGCAGCGTAGGAACGGGGGGGGACGAGCAGTACTTC. It is translated as CASSVGTGGDEQYF.

This chain uses TRBV18 with TRBJ2-7, with D maybe TRBD1 (6 bases). CDR1 and CDR2 (germline): KGHSH, LQKENI. With 2 bases removed from V and 5 bases from J, the gap between germline ends came to 10 bases. The CDR3 length is 13 residues. CDR3 bases: TGTGCCAGCTCACCAAATGCAGGGGACGAGCAGTACTTC. Its protein product is CASSPNAGDEQYF.

The chain recombines TRBV5-1 with TRBJ1-1; TRBD1 aligns across 8 bases. The CDR3 is 15 residues long. Trimming took 0 bases from V and 8 from J; bases not matched to a gene: 9. Germline lookup yields CDR1 SGHRS and CDR2 YFSETQ. CDR3 in DNA: TGCGCCAGCAGCTTGGATACTAGGGACAGGCGAGAAGCTTTCTTT. Its translation is CASSLDTRDRREAFF.

The chain employs TRBV28 and TRBJ1-2; D might be TRBD1 (6 bases). Trimming left V 4 bases short and J 4 bases short, with 22 bases between. This CDR3 region has 17 residues. Per the germline V gene, CDR1 is MDHEN and CDR2 is SYDVKM. The CDR3 bases are TGTGCCAGCAGTTCCTCCTCGACAGGCCAGGGTTTCTATGGCTACACCTTC. Translating gives CASSSSSTGQGFYGYTF.

This rearrangement joins TRBV19 to TRBJ1-6; TRBD1 agrees at 8 bases. J lost 9 bases, V lost 6 bases, and 1 base had no gene match. This CDR3 contains 12 residues. Germline loops: CDR1 LNHDA, CDR2 SQIVND (reference sequence). CDR3 in amino acids: CASRTGVSPLHF. The CDR3, as DNA: TGTGCCAGTAGGACAGGGGTTTCACCCCTCCACTTT.

The chain joins TRBV20-1 to TRBJ2-3; D gene ambiguous. The germline gives CDR1 DFQATT, CDR2 SNEGSKA (reference sequence). CDR3 length: 11 amino acids. V shed 2 bases and J shed 14 bases, with 14 bases lying between them. The CDR3: CSARTSTGWYF. As DNA, the CDR3 is TGCAGTGCTAGAACGTCTACCGGGTGGTATTTT.

The chain is built from TRBV5-1 and TRBJ1-2; D gene uncertain. The V end was cut by 0 bases, the J end by 1 base, with 7 bases between. CDR3 length equals 14 residues. In germline, CDR1 is SGHRS, CDR2 YFSETQ. The CDR3 loop is CASSLDLYNYGYTF. In nucleotides, the CDR3 is TGCGCCAGCAGCTTGGATCTGTATAACTATGGCTACACCTTC.

The chain carries TRBV6-6 and TRBJ1-6; 9 nucleotides line up with TRBD1. In germline, CDR1 is MNHNY, CDR2 SVGAGI (reference sequence). V was pared by 6 bases and J by 8 bases, with 11 bases of the junction left unmatched. This CDR3 has 16 residues. The CDR3 reads CASRPRDRVDDSPLHF. The CDR3 DNA follows: TGTGCCAGCAGGCCCCGGGACAGGGTGGATGATTCACCCCTCCACTTT.

V and J are TRBV7-6 and TRBJ2-7; TRBD2 matches 10 bases. CDR3 length: 14 amino acids. Germline trimming cut 3 bases from V and 6 bases from J; bases unmatched to any gene: 5. Germline CDR1 SGHVS, CDR2 FNYEAQ. The CDR3: CASSFLAGGGEQYF. Here the CDR3 DNA reads TGTGCCAGCAGCTTCTTAGCGGGGGGAGGCGAGCAGTACTTC.

The V gene is TRBV3-1 (or the pseudogene TRBV3-2), the J gene TRBJ1-3; no reliable D call. This CDR3 contains 15 residues. Trimming removed 3 bases at V and 0 bases at J, with 9 bases between. Germline V gives CDR1 LGHDT, CDR2 YNNKEL (reference sequence). The CDR3 region has the DNA TGTGCCAGCAGCCAGGGCCGAACCTCTGGAAACACCATATATTTT. This translates into CASSQGRTSGNTIYF.

V usage is TRBV25-1 and J usage is TRBJ1-1; a possible D gene is TRBD1 (5 bases). The V and J ends lost 3 bases and 1 base respectively, with 9 bases between them. CDR1 is MGHDK and CDR2 is SYGVNS in the germline V gene. CDR3 length: 14 amino acids. The DNA for the CDR3 is TGTGCCAGCAGTGATCGACAGCGGAACACTGAAGCTTTCTTT. It encodes CASSDRQRNTEAFF.

This clone was seen only once. The CDR3 here is CAGRTGVSYEQYF. The CDR3 DNA follows: TGTGCCGGAAGGACAGGGGTATCCTACGAGCAGTACTTC. The gene calls are TRBV19 and TRBJ2-7; 9 bases match TRBD1. Trimming at V came to 11 bases and at J to 1 base, leaving 6 bases not matched to a gene. The CDR3 covers 13 residues. Germline CDR1 and CDR2: LNHDA and SQIVND (reference sequence).

This chain joins TRBV30 and TRBJ1-2, with TRBD1 matching over 8 bases. CDR1 is GTSNPN and CDR2 is SVGIG in the germline V gene (reference sequence). The CDR3 covers 13 residues. V shed 2 bases and J 7 bases; nucleotides not matched to a gene: 6. CDR3 coding DNA: TGTGCCTGGAGTACGGACAGGGATACTGGCTACACCTTC. Its translation is CAWSTDRDTGYTF. The variable domain in full, completed from reference TRBV30 and TRBJ1-2, reads SQTIHQWPATLVQPVGSPLSLECTVEGTSNPNLYWYRQAAGRGLQLLFYSVGIGQISSEVPQNLSASRPQDRQFILSSKKLLLSDSGFYLCAWSTDRDTGYTFGSGTRLTVV.

The chain is built from TRBV7-2 and TRBJ1-4; D is undetermined. Germline V gene lookup returns CDR1 SGHTA and CDR2 FQGNSA. V was cut by 2 bases and J by 7 bases, with 17 bases left in between. The CDR3 spans 16 residues. As DNA, the CDR3 is TGTGCCAGCAGCTTATTAGGAACCTTCCCGGGTGAAAAACTGTTTTTT. Protein product: CASSLLGTFPGEKLFF.

This chain joins TRBV6-5 and TRBJ2-5; D not certain. Trimming pared 10 bases from V and 2 bases from J, leaving 17 bases between. Germline values: CDR1 MNHEY, CDR2 SVGAGI. The CDR3 has 14 residues. For the CDR3, the DNA is TGTGCCATCCTAGAGAGTAGTCGGCAAGAGACCCAGTACTTC. It is translated as CAILESSRQETQYF.

CDR3 nucleotide sequence: TGTGCCAGCAGCCAGGGACAGGCTCGTGCCGGGGAGCTGTTTTTT. Amino acid sequence: CASSQGQARAGELFF. V gene TRBV6-2 or TRBV6-3 combines with J gene TRBJ2-2, with 8 bases fitting TRBD1. This CDR3 contains 15 residues. Looked up from germline, CDR1 is MNHEY and CDR2 is SVGEGT. V dropped 6 bases and J dropped 6; count of bases not matched to a gene: 9.

The V and J genes are TRBV30 and TRBJ1-5; possible D gene TRBD1, 5 bases. Germline V CDR1 and CDR2: GTSNPN, SVGIG (reference sequence). V lost 2 bases, J lost 1 base, and 12 bases lay in between. This CDR3 is built from 15 residues. CDR3 nucleotide sequence: TGTGCCTGGAGTATAGGGGTTTTAAGCAATCAGCCCCAGCATTTT. Amino acids: CAWSIGVLSNQPQHF.

This clone was seen more than once but under ten times. The chain couples TRBV6-6 to TRBJ1-1, with D perhaps matching TRBD1 (6 bases). The CDR3 spans 14 residues. With 2 bases removed from V and 11 bases from J, the gap between germline ends came to 18 bases. Per germline, CDR1 MNHNY and CDR2 SVGAGI (reference sequence). CDR3 coding DNA: TGTGCCAGCAGTTACACAACGGGGGGCCGGTGGGCTTTCTTT. Encoded protein: CASSYTTGGRWAFF.

The gene calls are TRBV5-1 and TRBJ2-1, with TRBD2 matching 12 bases. This CDR3 is built from 15 residues. Losses at the gene ends were 3 bases for V and 3 bases for J; bases not matched to a gene: 1. Germline V gene sequence: CDR1 SGHRS, CDR2 YFSETQ. The CDR3: CASSSSGGDYNEQFF. The CDR3 DNA is TGCGCCAGCAGCTCTAGCGGGGGGGACTACAATGAGCAGTTCTTC. The whole variable domain, filled in from reference TRBV5-1 and TRBJ2-1, reads KAGVTQTPRYLIKTRGQQVTLSCSPISGHRSVSWYQQTPGQGLQFLFEYFSETQRNKGNFPGRFSGRQFSNSRSEMNVSTLELGDSALYLCASSSSGGDYNEQFFGPGTRLTVL.

The chain combines TRBV12-3 or TRBV12-4 with TRBJ2-3; 12 bases match TRBD2. V lost 5 bases and J lost 9; bases outside the gene matches: 3. This CDR3 contains 13 residues. The CDR3 loop is CASSPTSGGTQYF. The CDR3 region has the DNA TGTGCCAGCAGTCCCACTAGCGGGGGGACGCAGTATTTT.

This sequence joins TRBV7-6 and TRBJ1-1; 9 bases align to TRBD1. With 4 bases clipped from V and 5 bases from J, the junction kept 8 bases outside the gene matches. The CDR3 spans 15 residues. Germline V gives CDR1 SGHVS, CDR2 FNYEAQ. The CDR3 nucleotides read TGTGCCAGCAGCTCCTGGGACAGGGTTGAAACTGAAGCTTTCTTT. Its protein product is CASSSWDRVETEAFF. Complete variable domain (other parts from reference TRBV7-6 and TRBJ1-1): GAGVSQSPRYKVTKRGQDVALRCDPISGHVSLYWYRQALGQGPEFLTYFNYEAQQDKSGLPNDRFSAERPEGSISTLTIQRTEQRDSAMYRCASSSWDRVETEAFFGQGTRLTVV.